This entry lists 26 T cell receptor beta chains sequenced from one sample in a study of blood T cell repertoires in COVID-19. Clones were read by immunoSEQ multiplex PCR, and TCRdb kept only the in-frame ones, dropping some. The sample shows about 74,000 clones, approximately 85% of them seen only once. The sample comprised peripheral blood. The receptors come from a man aged 65-85 years with acute or convalescent COVID-19.

The CDR3 region is CSAGGGQGVSSEQFF. The CDR3 DNA sequence: TGCAGCGCTGGTGGAGGTCAGGGGGTCTCTAGTGAGCAGTTCTTC. This rearrangement joins TRBV29-1 to TRBJ2-1; 7 bases align to TRBD1. CDR1 and CDR2 from the germline V gene are SQVTM and ANQGSEA. The CDR3 consists of 15 residues. The V gene end was trimmed by 7 bases and the J gene end by 9 bases; junction bases not matched to a gene: 18.

The chain has TRBV6-6 and TRBJ1-5; 7 bases line up with TRBD1. CDR1 is MNHNY and CDR2 is SVGAGI in the germline V gene (reference sequence). V trimming: 7 bases; J trimming: 4 bases; junction bases outside the gene matches: 10. This CDR3 is 15 amino acids long. CDR3 sequence reads: CASTLTGQLNQPQHF. The DNA of the CDR3 is TGTGCCAGCACCCTGACAGGGCAACTGAATCAGCCCCAGCATTTT.

V gene TRBV5-4 combines with J gene TRBJ1-2, with a possible D match to TRBD1 (6 bases). The CDR3 has 15 residues. Trimming shortened V by 4 bases and J by 0 bases, and 13 bases separated the two germline ends. CDR1 and CDR2 from the germline V gene are SGHNT and YYREEE (reference sequence). The CDR3 loop reads CASSPVAGANYGYTF. The DNA for the CDR3 is TGTGCCAGCAGCCCGGTGGCAGGGGCTAACTATGGCTACACCTTC.

This clone was detected once. This sequence joins TRBV7-9 and TRBJ2-3, with 7 bases matching TRBD2. This CDR3 has 17 amino acids. Germline loops: CDR1 SEHNR, CDR2 FQNEAQ (reference sequence). With V trimmed by 5 bases and J by 4 bases, 15 bases remained unmatched. CDR3 loop: CASSPSPVGTIADTQYF. The CDR3 region has the DNA TGTGCCAGCAGCCCCTCCCCAGTGGGGACTATAGCAGATACGCAGTATTTT. The full variable domain, in which reference TRBV7-9 and TRBJ2-3 provide the parts outside the CDR3, is DTGVSQNPRHKITKRGQNVTFRCDPISEHNRLYWYRQTLGQGPEFLTYFQNEAQLEKSRLLSDRFSAERPKGSFSTLEIQRTEQGDSAMYLCASSPSPVGTIADTQYFGPGTRLTVL.

The sample holds one count of this clone. The rearrangement joins TRBV6-5 to TRBJ1-6; possibly TRBD1 for D (5 bases). Germline V lookup: CDR1 MNHEY, CDR2 SVGAGI. There are 13 residues in the CDR3. The ends were cut back, 2 bases at V and 14 bases at J, with 13 bases in the middle. CDR3 nucleotides: TGTGCCAGCAGTTACAAAGGGGCCTCTACCCTCCACTTT. Residues: CASSYKGASTLHF.

This clone was seen only once. The chain is built from TRBV19 and TRBJ2-1; no clear D. The germline CDR1 and CDR2 sequences are LNHDA and SQIVND (reference sequence). V was trimmed by 5 bases and J by 0 bases, leaving 8 bases between them. The CDR3 has 14 residues. The CDR3 loop is CASSLAVSYNEQFF. CDR3 bases: TGTGCCAGTAGTCTCGCGGTCTCCTACAATGAGCAGTTCTTC.

This chain connects TRBV28 to TRBJ2-1; TRBD2 matches at 11 bases. The germline CDR1 and CDR2 sequences are MDHEN and SYDVKM. The CDR3 consists of 18 residues. The V segment lost 6 bases and the J segment 7 bases; nucleotides outside the gene matches: 17. CDR3 in amino acids: CASSSRDLLAGVGNEQFF. The CDR3 DNA reads TGTGCCAGCAGCTCGAGGGACTTACTAGCGGGAGTTGGTAATGAGCAGTTCTTC.

The chain combines TRBV5-1 with TRBJ2-7, with 7 nucleotides matching TRBD1. Trimming took 2 bases from V and 6 from J; bases not matched to a gene: 11. From germline, CDR1 is SGHRS and CDR2 YFSETQ. The CDR3 covers 15 residues. This CDR3 reads CASSFTGARLGEQYF. CDR3 in DNA: TGCGCCAGCAGCTTCACAGGGGCCCGACTCGGCGAGCAGTACTTC.

The rearrangement joins TRBV3-1 (or the pseudogene TRBV3-2) to TRBJ1-2, with no clear D. Trimming pared 6 bases from V and 4 bases from J, leaving 12 bases between. This CDR3 is 13 amino acids long. The germline CDR1 and CDR2 sequences are LGHDT and YNNKEL (reference sequence). The DNA for the CDR3 is TGTGCCAGCAGTCCACTGGGAGGCTATGGCTACACCTTC. Amino acids: CASSPLGGYGYTF.

This clone was seen a handful of times. This chain uses TRBV27 with TRBJ2-7; 7 bases fit TRBD2. Germline V gene sequence: CDR1 MNHEY, CDR2 SMNVEV (reference sequence). The V and J ends lost 8 bases and 3 bases, in that order; junction bases with no gene match: 7. This CDR3 has 13 amino acids. Here the CDR3 reads CASSRGGFYEQYF. DNA for the CDR3: TGTGCCAGCTCCCGCGGGGGTTTCTACGAGCAGTACTTC.

V gene TRBV5-1 combines with J gene TRBJ1-2; D possibly corresponds to TRBD1 (6 bases). This CDR3 has 15 residues. CDR1 SGHRS and CDR2 YFSETQ come from the germline V gene. Trimming left V 9 bases short and J 2 bases short, with 20 bases between. The CDR3 bases are TGCGCCACCTGGTTGGGGGCCGGACCGAACTATGGCTACACCTTC. Translated: CATWLGAGPNYGYTF.

This clone was detected only once. V gene TRBV7-3 combines with J gene TRBJ2-1; 10 nucleotides line up with TRBD2. V lost 5 bases, J lost 2 bases, and 6 bases stayed unmatched. The CDR3 covers 16 residues. Germline CDR1 is SGHTA and CDR2 is FQGTGA. CDR3: CASSPSSGSAYNEQFF. The CDR3 DNA reads as TGTGCCAGCAGCCCCTCTAGCGGGAGTGCCTACAATGAGCAGTTCTTC.

CDR3 protein: CATSANGTSDYNEQFF. The CDR3 DNA reads as TGTGCCACCAGCGCCAACGGGACTAGCGACTACAATGAGCAGTTCTTC. The chain carries TRBV15 and TRBJ2-1, with TRBD2 identical over 10 bases. CDR3 length: 16 amino acids. Germline lookup yields CDR1 LNHNV and CDR2 YYDKDF (reference sequence). Trimming took 5 bases from V and 3 from J; bases not matched to a gene: 7.

The chain joins TRBV7-8 to TRBJ1-2; tentatively, D is TRBD1 (5 bases). The length of the CDR3 is 13 residues. Germline V gene sequence: CDR1 SGHVS, CDR2 FQNEAQ. V gave up 2 bases and J gave up 6 bases, with 10 bases separating them. CDR3 sequence reads: CASSLIAGDGYTF. DNA of the CDR3: TGTGCCAGCAGCTTAATCGCGGGGGATGGCTACACCTTC.

This sequence joins TRBV19 and TRBJ1-6; D possibly corresponds to TRBD1 (6 bases). Per the germline V gene, CDR1 is LNHDA and CDR2 is SQIVND (reference sequence). The CDR3 has 14 residues. The V end was cut by 4 bases, the J end by 10 bases, with 14 bases between. The CDR3 loop is CASSTNLQGSPLHF. The CDR3 DNA reads TGTGCCAGTAGTACCAACCTACAGGGCTCACCCCTCCACTTT.

In nucleotides, the CDR3 is TGTGCCAGCAGCTCAATCAGGGGGGACTATGGCTACACCTTC. This encodes CASSSIRGDYGYTF. The chain joins TRBV7-8 to TRBJ1-2; TRBD1 matches at 7 bases. From germline, CDR1 is SGHVS and CDR2 FQNEAQ. CDR3 length: 14 amino acids. J gave up 3 bases and V 4 bases, and 5 bases lay outside the gene matches.

The CDR3 nucleotides read TGCAGCGCCAATCGGGGGAAACCTGAAGCTTTCTTT. It is translated as CSANRGKPEAFF. This chain connects TRBV29-1 to TRBJ1-1; possible D gene TRBD1, 5 bases. Germline CDR1 reads SQVTM; CDR2 reads ANQGSEA. The CDR3 loop spans 12 amino acids. V lost 7 bases, J lost 6 bases, and 15 bases lay in between.

This clone has ten or more counts. Other DNA sequences in the same sample also yield this CDR3. The rearrangement uses TRBV9 and TRBJ2-2; 8 bases map to TRBD1. Trimming took 0 bases from V and 5 from J; bases not matched to a gene: 3. This CDR3 has 15 amino acids. CDR1 SGDLS and CDR2 YYNGEE come from the germline V gene. The CDR3 loop is CASSVETGGTGELFF. The CDR3 coding sequence is TGTGCCAGCAGCGTAGAAACAGGGGGGACCGGGGAGCTGTTTTTT. The whole variable domain, filled in from reference TRBV9 and TRBJ2-2, reads DSGVTQTPKHLITATGQRVTLRCSPRSGDLSVYWYQQSLDQGLQFLIQYYNGEERAKGNILERFSAQQFPDLHSELNLSSLELGDSALYFCASSVETGGTGELFFGEGSRLTVL.

The chain carries TRBV27 and TRBJ1-1, with D unresolved. Trimming shortened V by 8 bases and J by 3 bases, and 16 bases separated the two germline ends. Germline loops: CDR1 MNHEY, CDR2 SMNVEV (reference sequence). This CDR3 comprises 14 residues. The CDR3 DNA reads TGTGCCAGCTTCCGTATACCGGGGTACACTGAAGCTTTCTTT. This sequence encodes CASFRIPGYTEAFF.

This clone has only a few counts. The chain uses TRBV11-1 and TRBJ1-6; D not resolved. This CDR3 is built from 13 residues. Per the germline V gene, CDR1 is SGHAT and CDR2 is FQDESV (reference sequence). Trimming stripped 5 bases from V and 8 bases from J, with 10 bases between. The CDR3 sequence is CASSPSPDSPLHF. CDR3 DNA: TGTGCCAGCAGCCCTAGCCCGGATTCACCCCTCCACTTT.

The chain recombines TRBV9 with TRBJ1-2; D gene ambiguous. The V gene lost 4 bases and the J gene lost 0 bases, with 13 bases spanning the gap. This CDR3 has 15 residues. The V gene's germline CDR1 is SGDLS and CDR2 YYNGEE. The CDR3, as DNA: TGTGCCAGCAGCCAAGGTTTGAGGCCTAACTATGGCTACACCTTC. Its translation is CASSQGLRPNYGYTF.

J is TRBJ2-7 and V is TRBV27; 10 bases map to TRBD2. V lost 0 bases, J lost 0 bases, and 2 bases stayed unmatched. This CDR3 spans 16 amino acids. Germline V gene lookup returns CDR1 MNHEY and CDR2 SMNVEV (reference sequence). The CDR3 DNA sequence: TGTGCCAGCAGTTTATCTACTAGCGGGAACTCCTACGAGCAGTACTTC. Encoded protein: CASSLSTSGNSYEQYF.

This clone was observed once. The junction does not match germline at one end; this may be a read error. This rearrangement joins TRBV19 to TRBJ2-2, with a possible D match to TRBD1 (5 bases). Per germline, CDR1 LNHDA and CDR2 SQIVND (reference sequence). The CDR3 extends over 15 amino acids. Here the CDR3 reads CASSISGSNIGELFF. The CDR3 bases are TGTGCCAGTAGTATCTCAGGGTCCAACATCGGGGAGCTGTTTTTT.

Of note for this clone: An end of the junction does not agree with germline; a read error may underlie this. The genes are TRBV7-7 and TRBJ2-7, with D possibly being TRBD2 (5 bases). This CDR3 region has 15 residues. The germline gives CDR1 SSHAT, CDR2 FNYEAQ (reference sequence). In DNA form, the CDR3 reads TGTGCTAGCAGCTTAGTCCCGGACTCCTCCTACGAGCAGTACTTC. Translated: CASSLVPDSSYEQYF.

The chain carries TRBV6-2 or TRBV6-3 and TRBJ2-1; 10 nucleotides match TRBD2. Germline V gene data show CDR1 as MNHEY and CDR2 as SVGEGT. V was clipped by 6 bases and J by 5 bases; unmatched bases: 7. This CDR3 contains 15 residues. The CDR3 DNA follows: TGTGCCAGCAGCGACCTAGCGGGGGCCGACAATGAGCAGTTCTTC. This gives the protein CASSDLAGADNEQFF.

The chain combines TRBV10-3 with TRBJ2-5; D not resolved. Germline-derived CDR1 and CDR2 are ENHRY and SYGVKD. This CDR3 is 12 amino acids long. V shed 0 bases and J shed 6 bases, with 5 bases lying between them. CDR3 sequence (DNA): TGTGCCATCAGTGAGTCGCGAAAGACCCAGTACTTC. As protein: CAISESRKTQYF.